This TCR beta chain was profiled in a study of T cell changes during pregnancy in multiple sclerosis. This clone occurred a few times. The CDR3 is made up of 13 amino acids. Germline V lookup: CDR1 MNHEY, CDR2 SVGAGI. The V and J ends lost 4 bases and 7 bases respectively, with 8 bases between them. TCRdb keeps only in-frame clones here, not all; method: immunoSEQ multiplex PCR. Found here are tens of thousands of clones, 90% to 95% of them singletons; the top ten hold less than 0.4%. V is TRBV6-5 and J is TRBJ1-6, with D possibly matching TRBD1 (5 bases). Sequences were derived from CD4+ T cells from peripheral blood mononuclear cells, sampled in the second trimester of pregnancy. This receptor was taken from a female donor with multiple sclerosis, enrolled in a pregnancy study. The CDR3: CASSSTENSPLHF. In DNA form, the CDR3 reads TGTGCCAGCAGTTCGACAGAGAATTCACCCCTCCACTTT.